The rows below give T cell receptor beta chains drawn from one sample of a study of T cells in Graves' hyperthyroidism and ophthalmopathy. TCRdb called the multiplex PCR reads again in MiXCR, with one record for every CDR3 protein. The sample lists more than 300,000 distinct CDR3 sequences; about 15% were seen once. The specimen was blood. Every receptor here comes from a woman in her sixties with Graves' hyperthyroidism. CDR3s include the opening cysteine and the closing phenylalanine or tryptophan. The D gene is left open where the match is weak. Only part of the rows carry a size: once, few, many, or a class if the clone is expanded.

clone size: .
J gene: TRBJ1-5
V gene: TRBV6-2/TRBV6-3
D gene: .
CDR3 protein: CASSYFRDSNQPQHF
CDR3 DNA: TGTGCCAGCAGTTACTTCAGAGACAGCAATCAGCCCCAGCATTTT

clone size: many
J gene: TRBJ1-2
V gene: TRBV5-1
D gene: .
CDR3 protein: CASSFLSPGMGYGYTF
CDR3 DNA: TGCGCCAGCAGCTTTCTCTCACCAGGCATGGGCTATGGCTACACCTTC

clone size: many
J gene: TRBJ2-2
V gene: TRBV11-3
D gene: .
CDR3 protein: CASSLGPRRTGELFF
CDR3 DNA: TGTGCCAGCAGCTTAGGTCCCAGGAGGACCGGGGAGCTGTTTTTT

clone size: many
J gene: TRBJ2-3
V gene: TRBV28
D gene: TRBD2
CDR3 protein: CASKSALAGGTDTQYF
CDR3 DNA: TGTGCCAGCAAAAGTGCCCTAGCGGGAGGGACAGATACGCAGTATTTT

clone size: .
J gene: TRBJ2-1
V gene: TRBV24-1
D gene: TRBD1
CDR3 protein: CATSPGTGIREQFF
CDR3 DNA: TGTGCCACCAGTCCCGGGACAGGGATAAGGGAGCAGTTCTTC

clone size: many
J gene: TRBJ2-5
V gene: TRBV7-2
D gene: .
CDR3 protein: CASSLMTQETQYF
CDR3 DNA: TGTGCCAGCAGCTTAATGACTCAAGAGACCCAGTACTTC

clone size: many
J gene: TRBJ2-1
V gene: TRBV12-3/TRBV12-4
D gene: .
CDR3 protein: CASSISESSYNEQFF
CDR3 DNA: TGTGCCAGCAGTATTAGCGAGAGCTCCTACAATGAGCAGTTCTTC

clone size: .
J gene: TRBJ2-5
V gene: TRBV28
D gene: TRBD2
CDR3 protein: CASSGARTSGRSNQETQYF
CDR3 DNA: TGTGCCAGCAGCGGAGCGCGGACTAGCGGGAGGTCCAACCAAGAGACCCAGTACTTC

clone size: .
J gene: TRBJ1-4
V gene: TRBV12-3/TRBV12-4
D gene: .
CDR3 protein: CASSEVGRPNEKLFF
CDR3 DNA: TGTGCCAGCAGTGAAGTAGGCAGGCCAAATGAAAAACTGTTTTTT

clone size: .
J gene: TRBJ2-2
V gene: TRBV7-2
D gene: .
CDR3 protein: CASSVDPGWDGELFF
CDR3 DNA: TGTGCCAGCAGCGTAGACCCGGGGTGGGACGGGGAGCTGTTTTTT

clone size: .
J gene: TRBJ2-7
V gene: TRBV20-1
D gene: TRBD2
CDR3 protein: CSGAGTSDYEQYF
CDR3 DNA: TGCAGTGGCGCCGGGACTAGCGACTACGAGCAGTACTTC

clone size: many
J gene: TRBJ2-5
V gene: TRBV30
D gene: TRBD2
CDR3 protein: CAWSAGLAETQYF
CDR3 DNA: TGTGCCTGGAGTGCGGGACTAGCGGAGACCCAGTACTTC

clone size: few
J gene: TRBJ1-2
V gene: TRBV3-1
D gene: TRBD1
CDR3 protein: CASSYRGLPYGYTF
CDR3 DNA: TGTGCCAGCAGTTACAGGGGGCTCCCCTATGGCTACACCTTC

clone size: many
J gene: TRBJ2-1
V gene: TRBV3-1
D gene: .
CDR3 protein: CASSQDAPHNEQFF
CDR3 DNA: TGTGCCAGCAGCCAAGATGCGCCGCACAATGAGCAGTTCTTC